The clone carrying this T cell receptor beta chain was observed a handful of times. Original methodology: Amplification of reference gene primers provided the estimated nucleated cell counts. Repertoires were generated with immunoSEQ multiplex PCR, while TCRdb's copy carries only in-frame clones and drops some. From that table come the V and J calls and clone size; the DNA was used to work out D and trimming. The sample shows some 45,000 clones, 80% to 90% of them seen only once. The record originates from a study of blood T cell repertoires in COVID-19. Study-wide context: Samples of COVID-19 (acute and convalescent) were obtained from the United States, Italy and Spain.

The CDR3 loop spans 15 amino acids. Trimming left V 3 bases short and J 7 bases short, with 18 bases between. Germline CDR1 and CDR2: MRHNA and SNTAGT. This sequence joins TRBV6-4 and TRBJ1-2; a possible D gene is TRBD1 (5 bases). The receptor was derived from a human donor in a cohort sampled during active COVID-19. Sequencing used peripheral blood. The CDR3 is CASSESPTGSGGYTF. The CDR3 DNA reads TGTGCCAGCAGTGAAAGCCCAACAGGTTCGGGTGGCTACACCTTC.